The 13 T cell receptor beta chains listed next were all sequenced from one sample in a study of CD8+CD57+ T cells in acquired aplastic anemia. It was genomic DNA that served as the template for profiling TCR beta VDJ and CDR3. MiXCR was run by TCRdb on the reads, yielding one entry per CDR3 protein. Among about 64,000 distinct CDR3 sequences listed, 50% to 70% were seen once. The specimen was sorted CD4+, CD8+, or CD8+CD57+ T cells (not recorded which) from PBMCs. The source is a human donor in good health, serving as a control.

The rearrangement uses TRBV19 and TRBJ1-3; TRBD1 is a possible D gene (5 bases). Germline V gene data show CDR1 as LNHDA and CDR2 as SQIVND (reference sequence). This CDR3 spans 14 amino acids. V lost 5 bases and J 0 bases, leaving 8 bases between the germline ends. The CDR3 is CASSQGHSGNTIYF. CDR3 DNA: TGTGCCAGTAGTCAGGGTCACTCTGGAAACACCATATATTTT.

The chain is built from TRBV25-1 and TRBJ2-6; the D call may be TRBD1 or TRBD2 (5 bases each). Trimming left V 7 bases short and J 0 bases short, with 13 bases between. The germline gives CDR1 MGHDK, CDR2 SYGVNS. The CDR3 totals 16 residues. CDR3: CASIRGRNSGANVLTF. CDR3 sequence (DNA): TGTGCCAGCATCCGGGGACGGAACTCTGGGGCCAACGTCCTGACTTTC.

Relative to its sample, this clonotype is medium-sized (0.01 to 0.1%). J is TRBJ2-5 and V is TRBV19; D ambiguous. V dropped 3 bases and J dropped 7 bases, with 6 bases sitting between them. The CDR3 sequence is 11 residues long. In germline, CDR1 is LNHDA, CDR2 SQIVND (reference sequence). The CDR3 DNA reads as TGTGCCAGTAGTATTTCGGGGACCCAGTACTTC. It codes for CASSISGTQYF.

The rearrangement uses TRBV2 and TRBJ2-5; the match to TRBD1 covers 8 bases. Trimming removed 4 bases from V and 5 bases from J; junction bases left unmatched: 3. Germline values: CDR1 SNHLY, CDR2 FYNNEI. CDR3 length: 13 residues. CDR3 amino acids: CASSGTGRETQYF. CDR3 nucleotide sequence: TGTGCCAGCAGTGGGACAGGGAGGGAGACCCAGTACTTC.

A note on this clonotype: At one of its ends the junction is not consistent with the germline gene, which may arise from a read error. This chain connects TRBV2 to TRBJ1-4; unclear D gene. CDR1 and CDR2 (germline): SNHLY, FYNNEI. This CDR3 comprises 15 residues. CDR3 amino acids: CASRPPTATNEKLFF. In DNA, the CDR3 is TGTGCCAGCAGACCTCCGACTGCAACAAATGAAAAACTGTTTTTT.

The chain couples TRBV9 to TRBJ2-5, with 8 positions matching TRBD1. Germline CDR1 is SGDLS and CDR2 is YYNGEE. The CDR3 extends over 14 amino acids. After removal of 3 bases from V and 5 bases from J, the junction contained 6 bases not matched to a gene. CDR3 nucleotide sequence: TGTGCCAGCAGCGCAGGGGGCGCGGGGGAGACCCAGTACTTC. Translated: CASSAGGAGETQYF.

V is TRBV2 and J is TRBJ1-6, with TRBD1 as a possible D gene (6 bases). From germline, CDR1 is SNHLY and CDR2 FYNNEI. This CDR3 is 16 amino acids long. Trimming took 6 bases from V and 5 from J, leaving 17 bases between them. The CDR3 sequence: CASSLQQGQDNSPLHF. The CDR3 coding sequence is TGTGCCAGCAGCTTACAACAGGGTCAGGATAATTCACCCCTCCACTTT.

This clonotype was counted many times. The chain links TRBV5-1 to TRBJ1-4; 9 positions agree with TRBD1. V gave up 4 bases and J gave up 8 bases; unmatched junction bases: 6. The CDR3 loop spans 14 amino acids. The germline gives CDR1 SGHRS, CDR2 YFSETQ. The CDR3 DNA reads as TGCGCCAGCAGCCAGGGACAGGGAGGCGAAAAACTGTTTTTT. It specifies CASSQGQGGEKLFF. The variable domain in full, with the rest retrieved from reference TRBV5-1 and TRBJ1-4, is KAGVTQTPRYLIKTRGQQVTLSCSPISGHRSVSWYQQTPGQGLQFLFEYFSETQRNKGNFPGRFSGRQFSNSRSEMNVSTLELGDSALYLCASSQGQGGEKLFFGSGTQLSVL.

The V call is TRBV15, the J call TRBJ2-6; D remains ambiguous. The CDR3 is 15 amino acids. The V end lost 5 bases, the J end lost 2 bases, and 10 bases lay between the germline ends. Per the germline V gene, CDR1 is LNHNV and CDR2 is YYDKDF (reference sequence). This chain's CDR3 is CATSVGGTGANVLTF. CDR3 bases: TGTGCCACCAGCGTAGGTGGGACTGGGGCCAACGTCCTGACTTTC.

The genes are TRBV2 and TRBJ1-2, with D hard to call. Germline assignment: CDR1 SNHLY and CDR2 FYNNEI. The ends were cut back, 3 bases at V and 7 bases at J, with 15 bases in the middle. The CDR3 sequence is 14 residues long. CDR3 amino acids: CASSDRFRSSGYTF. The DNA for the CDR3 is TGTGCCAGCAGTGATCGGTTCAGATCGAGTGGCTACACCTTC.

The CDR3 here is CASSLNYQDYGYTF. The CDR3 DNA reads as TGTGCCAGCAGCTTAAACTATCAGGACTATGGCTACACCTTC. The rearrangement joins TRBV7-2 to TRBJ1-2; D is uncertain. The V gene lost 2 bases and the J gene lost 3 bases, with 10 bases spanning the gap. The CDR3 has 14 amino acids. Germline CDR1 is SGHTA and CDR2 is FQGNSA.

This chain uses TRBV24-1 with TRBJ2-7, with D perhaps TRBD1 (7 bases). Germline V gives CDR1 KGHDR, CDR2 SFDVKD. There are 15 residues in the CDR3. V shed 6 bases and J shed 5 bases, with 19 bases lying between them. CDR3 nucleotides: TGTGCCACCAGTCCAACGACGACAGGGAGGAACGAGCAGTACTTC. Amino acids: CATSPTTTGRNEQYF.

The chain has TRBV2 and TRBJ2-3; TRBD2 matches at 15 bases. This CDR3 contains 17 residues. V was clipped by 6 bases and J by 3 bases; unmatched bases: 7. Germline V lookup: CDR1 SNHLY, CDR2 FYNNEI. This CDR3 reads CASRKGLAGGGTDTQYF. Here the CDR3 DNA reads TGTGCCAGCAGGAAGGGACTAGCGGGAGGTGGGACAGATACGCAGTATTTT.